This T cell receptor beta chain was recorded in a study of human T cells and chemical hapten exposure. In the study overall: Diphenylcyclopropenone doses were given weekly to the scalps of patients across the approximately 24-week study. Enrolled patients were predominantly female and had alopecia areata, totalis or universalis. Study observations and caveats: Positive correlation was observed between PT1 expanded TCR counts and patch test score.

TCRdb re-called the RACE reads with MiXCR, one entry per CDR3 protein. The sample yields more than 90,000 distinct CDR3 sequences, 9.5% to 12% seen once. CDR1 SGHRS and CDR2 YFSETQ come from the germline V gene. V was shortened by 4 bases and J by 0 bases, with 14 bases between the two germline ends. The CDR3 is 16 amino acids. This clonotype has at least ten counts. Its antigen remains unknown. As for time point: patch test 2, 6 weeks after DPC sensitization. The treatment: therapeutic diphenylcyclopropenone sensitization with weekly scalp DPC. Unfractionated whole blood was the source of the extracted total RNA.

The chain couples TRBV5-1 to TRBJ1-3, with D maybe TRBD1 (6 bases). Sample: whole blood, taken in connection with sensitization to the hapten diphenylcyclopropenone (DPC). This receptor was taken from a middle-aged woman with alopecia areata. Some clones in this sample may be carry-over from other donors' samples. The CDR3 loop is CASSLTWGHSGNTIYF. CDR3 sequence (DNA): TGCGCCAGCAGCCTAACGTGGGGACACTCTGGAAACACCATATATTTT.